These T cell receptor beta chains were read from a single sample in a study of beta chain features in type 1 diabetes. Profiled with immunoSEQ multiplex PCR; TCRdb holds only in-frame clones, not every one. Here the sample spans 140,000 or so clones, about 10% being singletons. The source material was naive CD4+ T cells from blood. The receptors shown here come from a man between 18 and 29 years old in good health. Both conserved end residues are part of each CDR3. A D gene is named only where the DNA matches it firmly. Not every row has a clone size; where given, it reads once, few, many or a size class.

j_call d_call v_call clone_size cdr3_aa cdr3_nt
TRBJ2-2 NA TRBV5-1 many CASSQEVTGELFF TGCGCCAGCAGCCAAGAGGTCACCGGGGAGCTGTTTTTT
TRBJ1-2 TRBD1 TRBV6-1 NA CASSGGQATNYGYTF TGTGCCAGCAGCGGGGGACAGGCGACTAACTATGGCTACACCTTC
TRBJ2-5 TRBD1 TRBV11-3 NA CASSPRTGGQETQYF TGTGCCAGCAGCCCCCGGACAGGGGGCCAAGAGACCCAGTACTTC
TRBJ2-3 TRBD1 TRBV18 NA CASRRQGVSADTQYF TGTGCCAGCCGGAGACAGGGGGTTTCTGCAGATACGCAGTATTTT
TRBJ2-6 NA TRBV13 few CASSYRTVSGGANVLTF TGTGCCAGCAGCTACCGGACAGTATCCGGAGGGGCCAACGTCCTGACTTTC
TRBJ1-5 NA TRBV29-1 many CSVALEANQPQHF TGCAGCGTTGCCCTAGAGGCTAATCAGCCCCAGCATTTT
TRBJ1-4 TRBD1 TRBV5-1 NA CASSPTGPNEKLFF TGCGCCAGCAGTCCGACAGGGCCTAATGAAAAACTGTTTTTT
TRBJ2-7 NA TRBV15 few CATSTWTGSYEQYF TGTGCCACCAGCACATGGACTGGCTCCTACGAGCAGTACTTC
TRBJ2-2 NA TRBV11-2 NA CASSSVNTGELFF TGTGCCAGCAGCTCAGTGAACACCGGGGAGCTGTTTTTT
TRBJ2-3 NA TRBV30 few CAWSVLDTQYF TGTGCCTGGAGTGTACTCGATACGCAGTATTTT
TRBJ1-2 TRBD1 TRBV7-8 NA CASSLPGTGGNYGYTF TGTGCCAGCAGCTTACCCGGGACAGGGGGAAACTATGGCTACACCTTC
TRBJ2-5 TRBD2 TRBV7-2 few CASSLQLANPETQYF TGTGCCAGCAGCTTACAACTAGCGAACCCAGAGACCCAGTACTTC
TRBJ2-3 NA TRBV5-1 NA CASSLVPSSRTDTQYF TGCGCCAGCAGCTTGGTACCTAGCTCGCGCACAGATACGCAGTATTTT
TRBJ1-4 TRBD1 TRBV28 few CASSPRGTGGYLGKLFF TGTGCCAGCAGTCCGCGCGGGACAGGGGGCTATTTGGGAAAACTGTTTTTT
TRBJ2-3 NA TRBV5-5 NA CASSPSGPLTDTQYF TGTGCCAGCAGCCCAAGCGGGCCCCTCACAGATACGCAGTATTTT
TRBJ1-4 TRBD1 TRBV29-1 NA CSVVLQGALKLFF TGCAGCGTTGTCTTGCAGGGGGCTTTAAAACTGTTTTTT
TRBJ2-2 NA TRBV29-1 NA CSAERTTMANTGELFF TGCAGCGCCGAAAGAACGACAATGGCTAACACCGGGGAGCTGTTTTTT
TRBJ2-7 TRBD1 TRBV6-1 once CASSSPTGKGHEQYF TGTGCCAGCAGTTCCCCGACAGGGAAGGGTCACGAGCAGTACTTC
TRBJ2-3 NA TRBV30 once CAHSTVTDTQYF TGTGCCCATTCTACCGTCACAGATACGCAGTATTTT
TRBJ2-3 NA TRBV2 NA CASRLSTDTQYF TGTGCCAGCAGGCTAAGTACAGATACGCAGTATTTT
TRBJ2-1 TRBD2 TRBV9 few CASSVVRGGAYEQFF TGTGCCAGCAGCGTAGTTCGCGGGGGGGCGTATGAGCAGTTCTTC
TRBJ1-5 NA TRBV29-1 few CSAVQGANQPQHF TGCAGCGCGGTACAGGGTGCCAATCAGCCCCAGCATTTT
TRBJ2-7 NA TRBV5-1 few CASSLGGTQNYEQYF TGCGCCAGCAGCTTGGGAGGGACACAAAACTACGAGCAGTACTTC
TRBJ1-2 TRBD1 TRBV6-5 few CASSYRGQGGNYGYTF TGTGCCAGCAGTTACCGGGGACAGGGGGGGAACTATGGCTACACCTTC
TRBJ2-3 TRBD2 TRBV25-1 NA CASSTSGGLQYF TGTGCCAGCAGTACGAGCGGGGGACTGCAGTATTTT
TRBJ2-7 NA TRBV5-6 NA CASSLARYEQYF TGTGCCAGCAGCTTGGCGAGGTACGAGCAGTACTTC
TRBJ1-4 TRBD1 TRBV5-1 few CASSLAGQGAEKLFF TGCGCCAGCAGCTTAGCGGGACAGGGAGCTGAAAAACTGTTTTTT
TRBJ2-5 TRBD2 TRBV5-1 few CASSLAGGQETQYF TGCGCCAGCAGCCTGGCGGGGGGCCAAGAGACCCAGTACTTC
TRBJ2-5 NA TRBV4-2 NA CASSSRQGGVKETQYF TGTGCCAGCAGCTCAAGACAGGGAGGTGTTAAAGAGACCCAGTACTTC
TRBJ1-1 NA TRBV18 NA CASSPASEGTEAFF TGTGCCAGCTCACCGGCGTCCGAGGGTACTGAAGCTTTCTTT
TRBJ2-2 NA TRBV4-3 many CASSVQGRGTGELFF TGCGCCAGCAGCGTACAGGGACGGGGCACCGGGGAGCTGTTTTTT
TRBJ1-1 TRBD1 TRBV6-5 NA CASSYGGQVNTEAFF TGTGCCAGCAGTTATGGGGGACAGGTGAACACTGAAGCTTTCTTT
TRBJ1-2 TRBD1 TRBV5-4 NA CASSPRTGANYGYTF TGTGCCAGCAGCCCCCGAACAGGGGCTAACTATGGCTACACCTTC
TRBJ1-5 NA TRBV19 NA CASSLQGQGQPQHF TGTGCCAGTAGTCTGCAGGGTCAGGGTCAGCCCCAGCATTTT
TRBJ2-7 TRBD1 TRBV11-2 NA CASSSTGTGAYEQYF TGTGCCAGCAGCTCTACCGGGACAGGGGCCTACGAGCAGTACTTC
TRBJ2-1 TRBD1 TRBV2 few CASSEGGAGTGEQFF TGTGCCAGCAGTGAAGGGGGGGCAGGGACAGGGGAGCAGTTCTTC
TRBJ2-7 TRBD1 TRBV19 NA CASSPTGVPLYEQYF TGTGCCAGTAGTCCTACAGGGGTCCCCCTCTACGAGCAGTACTTC
TRBJ2-3 TRBD2 TRBV6-1 few CASRKRGGLTDTQYF TGTGCCAGCAGAAAACGGGGGGGCCTGACAGATACGCAGTATTTT
TRBJ2-3 NA TRBV4-3 few CASSLSLGVTDTQYF TGCGCCAGCAGCCTCTCCCTCGGGGTCACAGATACGCAGTATTTT
TRBJ2-7 TRBD1 TRBV28 few CASSLRQGTYEQYF TGTGCCAGCAGTCTCAGACAGGGTACCTACGAGCAGTACTTC
TRBJ2-7 TRBD2 TRBV7-3 NA CASQKFRGETYEQYF TGTGCCAGCCAAAAATTTCGGGGGGAGACCTACGAGCAGTACTTC
TRBJ2-5 NA TRBV5-1 few CASSLEYQETQYF TGCGCCAGCAGCTTAGAGTACCAAGAGACCCAGTACTTC
TRBJ1-4 NA TRBV18 few CASSASTTNEKLFF TGTGCCAGCTCAGCCAGTACAACTAATGAAAAACTGTTTTTT
TRBJ2-5 TRBD2 TRBV19 NA CASGLAGTRETQYF TGTGCCAGCGGACTAGCGGGGACGCGGGAGACCCAGTACTTC
TRBJ1-1 NA TRBV30 few CAWREGRTEAFF TGTGCCTGGAGGGAGGGGAGAACTGAAGCTTTCTTT
TRBJ2-2 NA TRBV19 few CASRTGTHSTGELFF TGTGCCAGTAGAACCGGGACACATTCCACCGGGGAGCTGTTTTTT
TRBJ2-7 TRBD1 TRBV18 NA CASSRQGDDEQYF TGTGCCAGCTCAAGGCAGGGGGACGACGAGCAGTACTTC
TRBJ1-1 NA TRBV2 NA CASEAHGRGNTEAFF TGTGCCAGCGAAGCACATGGGAGAGGGAACACTGAAGCTTTCTTT